This T cell receptor (beta chain) was recovered during a study of blood T cell repertoires in COVID-19. Study information: COVID-19 samples collected from the United States, Italy and Spain covered acute and convalescent phases. T cells, B-cell-depleted T cells, or PBMCs supplied cDNA or gDNA.

In germline, CDR1 is LGHNA, CDR2 YSLEER. Trimming removed 1 base from V and 1 base from J, with 16 bases in between. This CDR3 comprises 18 residues. Under the authors' procedure: It was from reference gene primer amplification that nucleated cell counts were estimated. Sequenced by immunoSEQ multiplex PCR; TCRdb stores in-frame clones only, minus some. V and J calls and clone size are those listed in that table; D and trimming were worked out from the DNA. The sample lists tens of thousands of clones; around 80% were seen once. Only one count was recorded for this clone. The receptor comes from a woman aged 55-75 years with acute or convalescent COVID-19. The specimen sequenced was peripheral blood. The chain uses TRBV4-3 and TRBJ2-2; tentative D call: TRBD2 (6 bases). The CDR3 loop reads CASSQGFLGGVNTGELFF. The CDR3 coding sequence is TGCGCCAGCAGCCAAGGGTTTTTAGGAGGGGTGAACACCGGGGAGCTGTTTTTT.